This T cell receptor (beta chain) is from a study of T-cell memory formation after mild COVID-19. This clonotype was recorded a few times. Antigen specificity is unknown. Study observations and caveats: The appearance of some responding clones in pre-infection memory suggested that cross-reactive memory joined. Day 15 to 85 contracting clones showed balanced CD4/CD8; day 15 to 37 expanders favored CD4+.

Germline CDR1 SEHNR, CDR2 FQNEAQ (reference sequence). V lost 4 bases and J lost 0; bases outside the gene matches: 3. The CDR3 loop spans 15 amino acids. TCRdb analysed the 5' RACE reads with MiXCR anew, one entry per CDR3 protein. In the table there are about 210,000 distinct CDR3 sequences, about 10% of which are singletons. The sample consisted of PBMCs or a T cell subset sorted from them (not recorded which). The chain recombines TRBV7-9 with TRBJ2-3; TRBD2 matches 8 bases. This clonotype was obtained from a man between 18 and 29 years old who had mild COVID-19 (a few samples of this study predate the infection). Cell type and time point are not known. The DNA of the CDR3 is TGTGCCAGCAGCTACGGGGGGGCGAGCACAGATACGCAGTATTTT. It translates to CASSYGGASTDTQYF.